This T cell receptor beta chain was documented in a study of CD8 T cells in ankylosing spondylitis. Whole-study findings and limits: Prior literature has documented some motif variants in synovial fluid and blood from reactive arthritis. A motif of fewer than ten highly homologous TCR beta variants was seen as apparently characteristic of ankylosing spondylitis blood. Within peripheral blood, clones linked to disease were CD8+ and relatively rare.

This clonotype was counted only a few times. Its antigen is still unknown. With 0 bases removed from V and 2 bases from J, the gap between germline ends came to 9 bases. Germline lookup yields CDR1 SGHKS and CDR2 YYEKEE (reference sequence). The CDR3 length is 15 residues. Via MiXCR, TCRdb re-called the 5' RACE reads, giving one row per CDR3 protein. In the table there are fewer than 400,000 distinct CDR3 sequences, about 20% of which are singletons. Sequences were obtained from blood, either unsorted or a sorted T cell fraction (not recorded which). The clonotype comes from a male donor with ankylosing spondylitis. The chain employs TRBV5-5 and TRBJ2-1; D gene ambiguous. CDR3: CASSLDGDPYNEQFF. In nucleotides, the CDR3 is TGTGCCAGCAGCTTGGATGGGGATCCCTACAATGAGCAGTTCTTC.